A selection of T cell receptor beta chains follows, all from one sample in a study of cytomegalovirus exposure and HLA in healthy donors. Assay used: immunoSEQ multiplex PCR; TCRdb lists only in-frame clones, some missing. The table has under 150,000 clones, about 77% seen once. The sequenced sample consisted of PBMCs. These TCRs come from a woman in her 30s in good health and CMV-seropositive. CDR3s include the opening cysteine and the closing phenylalanine or tryptophan. The order of the fields is J gene, CDR3 length, D gene, V gene, clone size, CDR3 protein, CDR3 DNA. A D gene is named only where the DNA matches it firmly. The listing skips clone size in some rows; elsewhere it reads once, few, many or a size class.

j_call: TRBJ2-5; cdr3_length: 13; d_call: -; v_call: TRBV2; clone_size: -; cdr3_aa: CASSDPPIETQYF; cdr3_nt: TGTGCCAGCAGTGACCCCCCTATAGAGACCCAGTACTTC
j_call: TRBJ2-7; cdr3_length: 15; d_call: TRBD2; v_call: TRBV18; clone_size: -; cdr3_aa: CASSPPGGGSYEQYF; cdr3_nt: TGTGCCAGCTCACCACCGGGGGGGGGATCCTACGAGCAGTACTTC
j_call: TRBJ2-1; cdr3_length: 15; d_call: -; v_call: TRBV19; clone_size: -; cdr3_aa: CASSISPGGYNEQFF; cdr3_nt: TGTGCCAGTAGTATAAGTCCCGGGGGCTACAATGAGCAGTTCTTC
j_call: TRBJ2-7; cdr3_length: 16; d_call: -; v_call: TRBV5-1; clone_size: -; cdr3_aa: CASSLVGRGGHGEQYF; cdr3_nt: TGCGCCAGCAGCTTGGTCGGGCGCGGGGGACACGGGGAGCAGTACTTC
j_call: TRBJ1-1; cdr3_length: 15; d_call: TRBD1; v_call: TRBV4-1; clone_size: -; cdr3_aa: CASSQVAGTDTEAFF; cdr3_nt: TGCGCCAGCAGCCAAGTTGCAGGGACAGACACTGAAGCTTTCTTT
j_call: TRBJ1-5; cdr3_length: 11; d_call: -; v_call: TRBV28; clone_size: -; cdr3_aa: CASSLSQSQHF; cdr3_nt: TGTGCCAGCAGTCTCAGTCAGTCCCAGCATTTT
j_call: TRBJ1-2; cdr3_length: 15; d_call: TRBD1; v_call: TRBV5-1; clone_size: -; cdr3_aa: CASSLAGTGEDGYTF; cdr3_nt: TGCGCCAGCAGCTTGGCCGGGACAGGGGAGGATGGCTACACCTTC
j_call: TRBJ2-5; cdr3_length: 14; d_call: TRBD2; v_call: TRBV7-3; clone_size: -; cdr3_aa: CASSPGGIKETQYF; cdr3_nt: TGTGCCAGCAGCCCGGGGGGGATAAAGGAGACCCAGTACTTC
j_call: TRBJ1-4; cdr3_length: 13; d_call: -; v_call: TRBV9; clone_size: -; cdr3_aa: CASSSGAGEKLFF; cdr3_nt: TGTGCCAGCAGCAGCGGTGCGGGTGAAAAACTGTTTTTT
j_call: TRBJ2-7; cdr3_length: 15; d_call: -; v_call: TRBV6-5; clone_size: -; cdr3_aa: CASSYSWRSSYEQYF; cdr3_nt: TGTGCCAGCAGTTACTCGTGGCGGAGCTCCTACGAGCAGTACTTC
j_call: TRBJ1-2; cdr3_length: 14; d_call: -; v_call: TRBV9; clone_size: -; cdr3_aa: CASSPYGAGDGYTF; cdr3_nt: TGTGCCAGCAGCCCCTATGGGGCAGGGGATGGCTACACCTTC
j_call: TRBJ2-1; cdr3_length: 13; d_call: TRBD2; v_call: TRBV6-1; clone_size: -; cdr3_aa: CASSDRGSQEQFF; cdr3_nt: TGTGCCAGCAGTGACCGCGGGAGTCAGGAGCAGTTCTTC
j_call: TRBJ1-6; cdr3_length: 14; d_call: -; v_call: TRBV7-3; clone_size: -; cdr3_aa: CASSLGGSHSPLHF; cdr3_nt: TGTGCCAGCAGCTTAGGGGGCTCTCATTCACCCCTCCACTTT
j_call: TRBJ2-7; cdr3_length: 13; d_call: TRBD1; v_call: TRBV27; clone_size: -; cdr3_aa: CASRLTGTYEQYF; cdr3_nt: TGTGCCAGCAGATTGACAGGGACATACGAGCAGTACTTC
j_call: TRBJ1-2; cdr3_length: 18; d_call: TRBD1; v_call: TRBV7-8; clone_size: -; cdr3_aa: CASSLGALERLGTGGYTF; cdr3_nt: TGTGCCAGCAGCTTAGGGGCCCTAGAACGCCTGGGGACAGGGGGCTACACCTTC
j_call: TRBJ2-1; cdr3_length: 15; d_call: TRBD1; v_call: TRBV28; clone_size: -; cdr3_aa: CASSPQGATYNEQFF; cdr3_nt: TGTGCCAGCAGTCCCCAGGGGGCTACCTACAATGAGCAGTTCTTC
j_call: TRBJ1-2; cdr3_length: 16; d_call: TRBD1; v_call: TRBV28; clone_size: -; cdr3_aa: CASSSPWGQGADGYTF; cdr3_nt: TGTGCCAGCAGTTCCCCCTGGGGACAGGGGGCTGATGGCTACACCTTC
j_call: TRBJ2-1; cdr3_length: 16; d_call: TRBD2; v_call: TRBV6-5; clone_size: -; cdr3_aa: CASSYSGTSRYNEQFF; cdr3_nt: TGTGCCAGCAGTTACTCGGGGACTAGCCGATACAATGAGCAGTTCTTC
j_call: TRBJ1-2; cdr3_length: 14; d_call: -; v_call: TRBV7-9; clone_size: -; cdr3_aa: CASSLQGANYGYTF; cdr3_nt: TGTGCCAGCAGCTTACAGGGCGCCAACTATGGCTACACCTTC
j_call: TRBJ2-2; cdr3_length: 14; d_call: -; v_call: TRBV2; clone_size: -; cdr3_aa: CASSQESGIGELFF; cdr3_nt: TGTGCCAGCAGCCAAGAGTCGGGGATTGGGGAGCTGTTTTTT
j_call: TRBJ2-7; cdr3_length: 11; d_call: -; v_call: TRBV5-1; clone_size: -; cdr3_aa: CASRSAYEQYF; cdr3_nt: TGCGCCAGCAGGTCGGCCTACGAGCAGTACTTC
j_call: TRBJ2-5; cdr3_length: 17; d_call: -; v_call: TRBV14; clone_size: -; cdr3_aa: CASSPGLARDRQETQYF; cdr3_nt: TGTGCCAGCAGCCCAGGACTGGCCCGAGACCGCCAAGAGACCCAGTACTTC
j_call: TRBJ1-1; cdr3_length: 14; d_call: TRBD1; v_call: TRBV19; clone_size: few; cdr3_aa: CASSRPDRETEAFF; cdr3_nt: TGTGCCAGTAGTAGGCCCGACAGGGAAACTGAAGCTTTCTTT
j_call: TRBJ2-7; cdr3_length: 16; d_call: TRBD2; v_call: TRBV5-1; clone_size: -; cdr3_aa: CASSPTGTSGAYEQYF; cdr3_nt: TGCGCCAGCAGCCCTACCGGGACTAGCGGGGCCTACGAGCAGTACTTC
j_call: TRBJ2-1; cdr3_length: 16; d_call: TRBD2; v_call: TRBV28; clone_size: -; cdr3_aa: CASSFSGRSSYNEQFF; cdr3_nt: TGTGCCAGCAGCTTTAGCGGGCGAAGCTCCTACAATGAGCAGTTCTTC
j_call: TRBJ2-7; cdr3_length: 14; d_call: -; v_call: TRBV19; clone_size: few; cdr3_aa: CASSIGQAAYEQYF; cdr3_nt: TGTGCCAGTAGTATAGGGCAGGCCGCCTACGAGCAGTACTTC
j_call: TRBJ2-7; cdr3_length: 15; d_call: -; v_call: TRBV7-9; clone_size: -; cdr3_aa: CASSLEDRASYEQYF; cdr3_nt: TGTGCCAGCAGCTTGGAGGACCGAGCCTCCTACGAGCAGTACTTC
j_call: TRBJ1-4; cdr3_length: 13; d_call: -; v_call: TRBV28; clone_size: -; cdr3_aa: CATLDRTNEKLFF; cdr3_nt: TGTGCCACCTTGGACAGAACTAATGAAAAACTGTTTTTT
j_call: TRBJ1-2; cdr3_length: 14; d_call: -; v_call: TRBV29-1; clone_size: -; cdr3_aa: CSVEVRGMNYGYTF; cdr3_nt: TGCAGCGTTGAGGTTCGGGGAATGAACTATGGCTACACCTTC
j_call: TRBJ2-7; cdr3_length: 17; d_call: -; v_call: TRBV7-3; clone_size: -; cdr3_aa: CASSLRVGASETYEQYF; cdr3_nt: TGTGCCAGCAGCTTAAGGGTCGGGGCTAGCGAAACCTACGAGCAGTACTTC
j_call: TRBJ2-7; cdr3_length: 14; d_call: TRBD1; v_call: TRBV13; clone_size: -; cdr3_aa: CASSPGQGGYEQYF; cdr3_nt: TGTGCCAGCAGCCCTGGACAGGGAGGCTACGAGCAGTACTTC
j_call: TRBJ1-4; cdr3_length: 15; d_call: -; v_call: TRBV7-8; clone_size: -; cdr3_aa: CASMPRGAGGEKLFF; cdr3_nt: TGTGCCAGCATGCCCAGAGGGGCCGGAGGGGAAAAACTGTTTTTT
j_call: TRBJ1-3; cdr3_length: 17; d_call: -; v_call: TRBV30; clone_size: few; cdr3_aa: CAWSPWSGPLFGNTIYF; cdr3_nt: TGTGCCTGGAGTCCATGGAGTGGCCCGTTATTTGGAAACACCATATATTTT
j_call: TRBJ2-4; cdr3_length: 16; d_call: TRBD2; v_call: TRBV7-9; clone_size: -; cdr3_aa: CASSQGLAGAKNIQYF; cdr3_nt: TGTGCCAGCAGCCAAGGACTAGCGGGGGCCAAAAACATTCAGTACTTC